Listed here is a single T cell receptor (beta chain). These data come from a study of blood T cell repertoires in COVID-19. Study as a whole: COVID-19 samples from acute and convalescent phases originated in the United States, Italy and Spain. The analysed material was cDNA or gDNA that came from T cells, B-cell-depleted T cells, or PBMCs.

CDR1 LGHNA and CDR2 YNFKEQ come from the germline V gene. With V trimmed by 1 base and J by 6 bases, 7 bases remained unmatched. The CDR3 is made up of 16 amino acids. In the original workflow: The assay estimated nucleated cells by amplifying reference gene primers. Data came from immunoSEQ multiplex PCR; TCRdb stores just in-frame clones and leaves some out. The V and J calls and clone size are taken from that table; D and trimming were inferred from the DNA. This table holds 150,000 or so clones, 80% to 90% found once. The chain combines TRBV4-2 with TRBJ1-5; TRBD1 matches at 9 bases. This sequence originates from a man in his 60s with acute or convalescent COVID-19. Sequenced input: peripheral blood. The CDR3 coding sequence is TGTGCCAGCAGCCAAGGACAGACAGGGGGACCTCAGCCCCAGCATTTT. Translation: CASSQGQTGGPQPQHF.